This T cell receptor beta chain was recovered during a study of blood T cell repertoires in COVID-19. At the level of the study: Donors in the United States, Italy and Spain gave samples during acute or convalescent COVID-19.

Germline trimming cut 8 bases from V and 4 bases from J; bases unmatched to any gene: 6. The CDR3 has 13 residues. CDR1 WNHNN and CDR2 SYGVQD come from the germline V gene (reference sequence). In the authors' methods: For nucleated cells, counts were estimated from reference gene primer amplification. TCRdb's copy holds only in-frame clones and misses some; the assay was immunoSEQ multiplex PCR. From that table come the V and J calls and clone size; the DNA was used to work out D and trimming. This sample has about 150,000 clones; about nine tenths occur once, and the top ten carry roughly 4.5%. This rearrangement joins TRBV10-1 to TRBJ1-1; 8 nucleotides match TRBD1. The receptor was derived from a woman aged 60-75 years with active or convalescent COVID-19. The material sequenced was peripheral blood. CDR3: CASRKDRATEAFF. For the CDR3, the DNA is TGCGCCAGCCGGAAGGACAGGGCCACTGAAGCTTTCTTT.